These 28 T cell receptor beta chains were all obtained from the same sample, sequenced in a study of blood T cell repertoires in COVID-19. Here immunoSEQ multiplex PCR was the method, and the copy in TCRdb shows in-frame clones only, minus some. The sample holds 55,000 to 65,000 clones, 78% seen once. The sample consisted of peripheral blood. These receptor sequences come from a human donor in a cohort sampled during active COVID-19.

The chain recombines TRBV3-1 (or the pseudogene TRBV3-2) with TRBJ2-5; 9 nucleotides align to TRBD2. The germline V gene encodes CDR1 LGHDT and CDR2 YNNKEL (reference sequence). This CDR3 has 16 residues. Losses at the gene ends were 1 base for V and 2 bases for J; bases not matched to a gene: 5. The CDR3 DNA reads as TGTGCCAGCAGCCAAGGGCTAGCGGGACCACAAGAGACCCAGTACTTC. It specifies CASSQGLAGPQETQYF.

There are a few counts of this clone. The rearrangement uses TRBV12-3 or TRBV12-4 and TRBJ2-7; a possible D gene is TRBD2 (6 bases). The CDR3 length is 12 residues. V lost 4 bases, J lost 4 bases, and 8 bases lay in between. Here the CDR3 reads CASSSGGYEQYF. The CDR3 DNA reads TGTGCCAGCAGTTCCGGGGGATACGAGCAGTACTTC.

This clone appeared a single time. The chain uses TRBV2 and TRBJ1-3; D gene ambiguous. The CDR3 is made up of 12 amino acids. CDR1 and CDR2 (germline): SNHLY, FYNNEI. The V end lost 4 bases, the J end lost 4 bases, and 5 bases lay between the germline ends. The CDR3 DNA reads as TGTGCCAGCAGTGTTCAAGGAAACACCATATATTTT. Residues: CASSVQGNTIYF. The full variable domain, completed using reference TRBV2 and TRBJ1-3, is EPEVTQTPSHQVTQMGQEVILRCVPISNHLYFYWYRQILGQKVEFLVSFYNNEISEKSEIFDDQFSVERPDGSNFTLKIRSTKLEDSAMYFCASSVQGNTIYFGEGSWLTVV.

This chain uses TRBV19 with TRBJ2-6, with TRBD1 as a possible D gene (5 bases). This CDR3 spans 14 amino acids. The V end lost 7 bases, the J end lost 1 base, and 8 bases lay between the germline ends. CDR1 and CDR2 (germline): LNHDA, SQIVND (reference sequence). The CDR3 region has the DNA TGTGCCAGTAAACAGGATTCTGGGGCCAACGTCCTGACTTTC. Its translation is CASKQDSGANVLTF.

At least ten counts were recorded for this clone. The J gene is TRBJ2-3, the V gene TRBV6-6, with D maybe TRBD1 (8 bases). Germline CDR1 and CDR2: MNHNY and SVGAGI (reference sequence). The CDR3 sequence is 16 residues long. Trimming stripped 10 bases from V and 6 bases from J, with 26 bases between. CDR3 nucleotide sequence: TGTGCCACGCTACCGAACAGGGGGGGGGCCGCCGATACGCAGTATTTT. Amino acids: CATLPNRGGAADTQYF.

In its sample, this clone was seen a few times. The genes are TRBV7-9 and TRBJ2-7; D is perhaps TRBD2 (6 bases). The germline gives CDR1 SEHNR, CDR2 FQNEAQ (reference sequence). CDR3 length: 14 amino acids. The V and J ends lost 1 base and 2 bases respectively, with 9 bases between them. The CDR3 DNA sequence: TGTGCCAGCAGCTTAGGACTAGTGCCCTACGAGCAGTACTTC. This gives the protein CASSLGLVPYEQYF.

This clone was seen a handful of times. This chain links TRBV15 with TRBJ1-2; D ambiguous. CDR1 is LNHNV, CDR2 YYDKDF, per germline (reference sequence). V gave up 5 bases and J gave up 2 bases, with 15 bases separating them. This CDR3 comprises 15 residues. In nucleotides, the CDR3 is TGTGCCACCAGCTCACGACGAAGCGCCAACTATGGCTACACCTTC. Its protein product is CATSSRRSANYGYTF.

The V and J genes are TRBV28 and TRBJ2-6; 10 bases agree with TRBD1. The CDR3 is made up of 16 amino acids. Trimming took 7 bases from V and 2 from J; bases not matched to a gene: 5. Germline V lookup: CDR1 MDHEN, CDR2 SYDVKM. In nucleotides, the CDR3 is TGTGCCAGCAACCGGGACAGGGGAACTGGGGCCAACGTCCTGACTTTC. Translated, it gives CASNRDRGTGANVLTF. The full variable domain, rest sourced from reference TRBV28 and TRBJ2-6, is DVKVTQSSRYLVKRTGEKVFLECVQDMDHENMFWYRQDPGLGLRLIYFSYDVKMKEKGDIPEGYSVSREKKERFSLILESASTNQTSMYLCASNRDRGTGANVLTFGAGSRLTVL.

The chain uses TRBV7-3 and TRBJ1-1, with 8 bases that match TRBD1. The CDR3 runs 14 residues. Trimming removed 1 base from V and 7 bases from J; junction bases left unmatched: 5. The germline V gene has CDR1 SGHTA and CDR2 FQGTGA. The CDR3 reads CASSLIAGQGEAFF. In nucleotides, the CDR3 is TGTGCCAGCAGCTTAATTGCCGGACAGGGTGAAGCTTTCTTT.

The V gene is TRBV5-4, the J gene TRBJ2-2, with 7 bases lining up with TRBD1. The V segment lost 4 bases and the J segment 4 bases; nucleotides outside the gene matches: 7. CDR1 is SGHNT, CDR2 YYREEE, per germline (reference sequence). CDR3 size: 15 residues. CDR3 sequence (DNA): TGTGCCAGCAGCCCCAACAGGGGTACCACCGGGGAGCTGTTTTTT. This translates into CASSPNRGTTGELFF.

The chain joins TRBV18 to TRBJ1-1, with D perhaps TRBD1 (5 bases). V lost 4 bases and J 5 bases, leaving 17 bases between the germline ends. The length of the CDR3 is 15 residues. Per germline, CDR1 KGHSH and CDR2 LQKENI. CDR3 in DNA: TGTGCCAGCTCACTTAGGGGATCACGGCGTACTGAAGCTTTCTTT. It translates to CASSLRGSRRTEAFF.

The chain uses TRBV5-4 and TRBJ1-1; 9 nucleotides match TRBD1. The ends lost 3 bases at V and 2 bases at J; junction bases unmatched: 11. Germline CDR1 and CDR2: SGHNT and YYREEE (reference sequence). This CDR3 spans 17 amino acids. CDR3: CASSSEIRQGGNTEAFF. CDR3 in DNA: TGTGCCAGCAGCTCAGAGATTCGACAGGGGGGAAACACTGAAGCTTTCTTT.

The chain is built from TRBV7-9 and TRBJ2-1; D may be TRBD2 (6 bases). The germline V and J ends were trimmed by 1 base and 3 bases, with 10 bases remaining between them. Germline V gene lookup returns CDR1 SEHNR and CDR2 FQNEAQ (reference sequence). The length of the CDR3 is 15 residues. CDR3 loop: CASSLGSGGYNEQFF. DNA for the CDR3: TGTGCCAGCAGCTTAGGTAGCGGCGGCTACAATGAGCAGTTCTTC.

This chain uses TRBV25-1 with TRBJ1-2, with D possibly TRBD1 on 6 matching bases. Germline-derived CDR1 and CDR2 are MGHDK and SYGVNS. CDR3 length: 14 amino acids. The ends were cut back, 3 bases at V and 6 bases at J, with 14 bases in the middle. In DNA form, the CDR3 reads TGTGCCAGCAGTGATTTAGGGGGTTATAATGGCTACACCTTC. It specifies CASSDLGGYNGYTF.

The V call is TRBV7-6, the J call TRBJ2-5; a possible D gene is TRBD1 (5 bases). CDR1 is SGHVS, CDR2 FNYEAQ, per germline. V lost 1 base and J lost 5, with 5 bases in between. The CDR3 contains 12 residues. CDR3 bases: TGTGCCAGCAGCTTAGACAGGGAGACCCAGTACTTC. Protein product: CASSLDRETQYF.

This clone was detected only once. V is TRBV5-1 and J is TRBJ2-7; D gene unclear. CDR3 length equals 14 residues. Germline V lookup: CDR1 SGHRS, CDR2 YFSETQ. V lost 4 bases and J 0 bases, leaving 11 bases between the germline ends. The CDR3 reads CASSQDISSYEQYF. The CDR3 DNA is TGCGCCAGCAGCCAGGATATCAGCTCCTACGAGCAGTACTTC. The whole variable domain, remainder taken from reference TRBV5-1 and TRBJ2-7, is KAGVTQTPRYLIKTRGQQVTLSCSPISGHRSVSWYQQTPGQGLQFLFEYFSETQRNKGNFPGRFSGRQFSNSRSEMNVSTLELGDSALYLCASSQDISSYEQYFGPGTRLTVT.

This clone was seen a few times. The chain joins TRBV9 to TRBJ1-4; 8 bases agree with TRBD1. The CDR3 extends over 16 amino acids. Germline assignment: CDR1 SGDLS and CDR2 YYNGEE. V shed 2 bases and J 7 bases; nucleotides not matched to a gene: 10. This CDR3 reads CASSVGRGQVGEKLFF. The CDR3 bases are TGTGCCAGCAGCGTTGGCAGGGGGCAGGTGGGTGAAAAACTGTTTTTT.

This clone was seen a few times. CDR3 DNA sequence: TGTGCCACCTCAACTCGTGTCTTCGAAGGCAATCAGCCCCAGCATTTT. This gives the protein CATSTRVFEGNQPQHF. This chain uses TRBV2 with TRBJ1-5; D call uncertain. This CDR3 has 16 amino acids. V was shortened by 10 bases and J by 2 bases, with 21 bases between the two germline ends. CDR1 and CDR2 (germline): SNHLY, FYNNEI.

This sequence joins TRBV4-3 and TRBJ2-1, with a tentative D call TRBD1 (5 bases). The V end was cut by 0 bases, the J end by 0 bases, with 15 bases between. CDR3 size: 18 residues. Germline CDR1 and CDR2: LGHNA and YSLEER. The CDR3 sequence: CASSQEFWGGSSYNEQFF. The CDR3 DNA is TGCGCCAGCAGCCAAGAGTTCTGGGGCGGTTCCTCCTACAATGAGCAGTTCTTC.

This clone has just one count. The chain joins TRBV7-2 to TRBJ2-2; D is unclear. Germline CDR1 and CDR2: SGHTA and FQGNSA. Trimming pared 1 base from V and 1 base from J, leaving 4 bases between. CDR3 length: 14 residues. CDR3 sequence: CASSLGQNTGELFF. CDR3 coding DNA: TGTGCCAGCAGCTTAGGGCAGAACACCGGGGAGCTGTTTTTT.

The CDR3: CASSSTMDRAINQPQHF. CDR3 bases: TGTGCCAGCAGCTCAACCATGGACAGGGCGATCAATCAGCCCCAGCATTTT. The chain links TRBV7-9 to TRBJ1-5, with TRBD1 matching over 8 bases. The germline gives CDR1 SEHNR, CDR2 FQNEAQ (reference sequence). J gave up 3 bases and V 4 bases, and 11 bases lay outside the gene matches. The CDR3 loop spans 17 amino acids.

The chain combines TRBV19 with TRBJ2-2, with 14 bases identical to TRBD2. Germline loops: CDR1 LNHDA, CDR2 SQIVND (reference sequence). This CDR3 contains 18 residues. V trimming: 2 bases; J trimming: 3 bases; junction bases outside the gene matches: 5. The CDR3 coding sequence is TGTGCCAGTAGTATATGGACTAGCGGGGGGACTCACACCGGGGAGCTGTTTTTT. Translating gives CASSIWTSGGTHTGELFF.

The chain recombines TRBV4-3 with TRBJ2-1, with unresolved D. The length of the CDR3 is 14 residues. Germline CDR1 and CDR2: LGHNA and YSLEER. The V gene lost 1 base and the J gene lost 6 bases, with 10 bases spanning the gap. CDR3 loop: CASSQAQHSNEQFF. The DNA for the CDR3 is TGCGCCAGCAGCCAAGCACAGCACTCCAATGAGCAGTTCTTC.

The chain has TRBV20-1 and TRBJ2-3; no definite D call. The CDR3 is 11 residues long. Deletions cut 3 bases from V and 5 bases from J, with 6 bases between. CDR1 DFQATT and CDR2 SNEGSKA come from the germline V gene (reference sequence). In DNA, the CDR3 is TGCAGTGCTAGTATCCGAGATACGCAGTATTTT. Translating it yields CSASIRDTQYF.

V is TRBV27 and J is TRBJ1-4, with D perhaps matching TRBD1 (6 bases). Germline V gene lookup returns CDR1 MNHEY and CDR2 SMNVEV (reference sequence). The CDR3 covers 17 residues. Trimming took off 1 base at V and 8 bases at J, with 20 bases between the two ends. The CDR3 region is CASSLLRADRVSEKLFF. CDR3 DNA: TGTGCCAGCAGTTTATTACGGGCGGACAGAGTGAGCGAAAAACTGTTTTTT.

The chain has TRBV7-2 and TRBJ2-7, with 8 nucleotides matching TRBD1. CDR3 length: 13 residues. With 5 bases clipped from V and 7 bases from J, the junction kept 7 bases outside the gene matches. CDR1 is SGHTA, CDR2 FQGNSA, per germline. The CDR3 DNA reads TGTGCCAGCAGCCCGGACAGGGTCGAAGAGCAGTACTTC. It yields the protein CASSPDRVEEQYF.

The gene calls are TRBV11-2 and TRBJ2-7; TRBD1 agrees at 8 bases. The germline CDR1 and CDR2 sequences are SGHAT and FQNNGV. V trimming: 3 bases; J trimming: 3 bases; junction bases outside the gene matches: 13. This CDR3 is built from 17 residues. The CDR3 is CASSLAWFRDRSYEQYF. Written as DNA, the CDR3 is TGTGCCAGCAGCTTGGCCTGGTTCCGGGACAGGAGCTACGAGCAGTACTTC. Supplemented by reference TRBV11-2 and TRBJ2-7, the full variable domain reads EAGVAQSPRYKIIEKRQSVAFWCNPISGHATLYWYQQILGQGPKLLIQFQNNGVVDDSQLPKDRFSAERLKGVDSTLKIQPAKLEDSAVYLCASSLAWFRDRSYEQYFGPGTRLTVT.

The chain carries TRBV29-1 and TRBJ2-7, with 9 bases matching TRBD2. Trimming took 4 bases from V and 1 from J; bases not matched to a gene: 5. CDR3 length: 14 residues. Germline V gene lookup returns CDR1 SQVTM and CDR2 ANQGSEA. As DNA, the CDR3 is TGCAGCGTTGGAGGGCTAGCGGGATCCTACGAGCAGTACTTC. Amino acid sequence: CSVGGLAGSYEQYF.